The 32 T cell receptor beta chains below all came from one sample that was sequenced in a study of T cell repertoires in cytomegalovirus infection. TCRdb processed the reads anew with MiXCR; each CDR3 protein has one entry. The sample lists 300,000 or so distinct CDR3 sequences, 9.6% occurring once. Material: PBMCs. These receptors were taken from a human donor in good health (CMV status not recorded). Some clones in this sample may be carry-over from other donors' samples.

This clonotype was picked up many times. The CDR3 here is CAISEGGTRNTEAFF. CDR3 DNA: TGTGCCATCAGTGAGGGGGGTACTAGGAACACTGAAGCTTTCTTT. V gene TRBV10-3 combines with J gene TRBJ1-1, with a weak D call TRBD1 (5 bases). Germline V gene sequence: CDR1 ENHRY, CDR2 SYGVKD. This CDR3 is built from 15 residues. The V end was cut by 2 bases, the J end by 1 base, with 11 bases between.

V usage is TRBV28 and J usage is TRBJ1-5; the D gene is possibly TRBD1 (5 bases). The germline gives CDR1 MDHEN, CDR2 SYDVKM. CDR3 length equals 16 residues. The ends were cut back, 4 bases at V and 1 base at J, with 14 bases in the middle. CDR3 in amino acids: CASSYPQGGSNQPQHF. In nucleotides, the CDR3 is TGTGCCAGCAGTTACCCGCAGGGTGGAAGCAATCAGCCCCAGCATTTT. The full variable domain, its missing parts supplied by reference TRBV28 and TRBJ1-5, is DVKVTQSSRYLVKRTGEKVFLECVQDMDHENMFWYRQDPGLGLRLIYFSYDVKMKEKGDIPEGYSVSREKKERFSLILESASTNQTSMYLCASSYPQGGSNQPQHFGDGTRLSIL.

The chain joins TRBV28 to TRBJ1-6; tentative D call: TRBD1 (6 bases). Trimming took off 2 bases at V and 5 bases at J, with 10 bases between the two ends. In germline, CDR1 is MDHEN, CDR2 SYDVKM. This CDR3 has 15 amino acids. The CDR3 nucleotides are TGTGCCAGCAGTTTACACAGGGTGAATAATTCACCCCTCCACTTT. It codes for CASSLHRVNNSPLHF.

This clonotype has at least ten counts. The chain couples TRBV28 to TRBJ1-2; the match to TRBD1 covers 11 bases. CDR1 is MDHEN, CDR2 SYDVKM, per germline. Germline trimming cut 4 bases from V and 8 bases from J; bases unmatched to any gene: 9. There are 15 residues in the CDR3. The CDR3 DNA is TGTGCCAGCAGTTCCGGACAGGGGGCCTTCCGGGGCTACACCTTC. Translated: CASSSGQGAFRGYTF.

This clonotype was observed many times. The genes are TRBV20-1 and TRBJ2-7; 7 bases line up with TRBD1. The V gene's germline CDR1 is DFQATT and CDR2 SNEGSKA (reference sequence). The CDR3 consists of 13 residues. V dropped 3 bases and J dropped 0; count of bases not matched to a gene: 2. The CDR3 DNA follows: TGCAGTGCTAGGAGGGACAGCTCCTACGAGCAGTACTTC. It codes for CSARRDSSYEQYF.

In this sample, this clonotype turned up once. A much larger clone differs from this one at a single base, so this may be a read error. The conserved phenylalanine or tryptophan normally closing the CDR3 is absent here, so this likely arose from a read error. The chain combines TRBV7-4 with TRBJ2-6; D uncertain. This CDR3 region has 13 residues. The germline CDR1 and CDR2 sequences are SGHVT and SQSDAQ. Trimming took 8 bases from V and 0 from J, leaving 5 bases between them. For the CDR3, the DNA is TGTGCCAGCTTAAACTCTGGGGCCAACGTCCTGACTTGC. This sequence encodes CASLNSGANVLTC.

This clonotype was observed at least ten times. The chain couples TRBV28 to TRBJ1-1; a possible D gene is TRBD1 (5 bases). This CDR3 region has 13 residues. Germline loops: CDR1 MDHEN, CDR2 SYDVKM. Trimming removed 5 bases from V and 5 bases from J, with 12 bases in between. The chain's CDR3 is CASSPPGGTEAFF. Written as DNA, the CDR3 is TGTGCCAGCAGTCCCCCGGGGGGAACTGAAGCTTTCTTT.

The V gene is TRBV12-3 or TRBV12-4, the J gene TRBJ1-6; D is unclear. This CDR3 is 14 amino acids long. V shed 0 bases and J shed 7 bases, with 7 bases lying between them. For the CDR3, the DNA is TGTGCCAGCAGTTTAGCGGGGAGAAATTCACCCCTCCACTTT. It codes for CASSLAGRNSPLHF.

This clonotype has at least ten counts. The chain recombines TRBV5-6 with TRBJ2-2; no definite D call. The CDR3 is 15 residues long. Trimming cost V 1 base and J 6 bases, with 13 bases left between them. Germline lookup yields CDR1 SGHDT and CDR2 YYEEEE. The chain's CDR3 is CASSLRPINAGELFF. In nucleotides, the CDR3 is TGTGCCAGCAGCTTGAGACCGATAAACGCCGGGGAGCTGTTTTTT.

In its sample, this clonotype was seen many times. V usage is TRBV20-1 and J usage is TRBJ1-2; no clear D gene. With 3 bases removed from V and 2 bases from J, the gap between germline ends came to 16 bases. The CDR3 contains 15 residues. In germline, CDR1 is DFQATT, CDR2 SNEGSKA (reference sequence). Here the CDR3 reads CSAREAIPPNYGYTF. The CDR3 bases are TGCAGTGCTAGGGAGGCAATCCCCCCCAACTATGGCTACACCTTC.

This clonotype was counted ten times or more. The genes are TRBV12-3 or TRBV12-4 and TRBJ2-2; 11 bases line up with TRBD2. V lost 5 bases, J lost 7 bases, and 6 bases stayed unmatched. CDR3 size: 15 residues. CDR3 sequence: CASSNVGLAGGELFF. CDR3 coding DNA: TGTGCCAGCAGTAACGTCGGACTAGCGGGCGGGGAGCTGTTTTTT.

This clonotype has a count of ten or more. The chain uses TRBV7-2 and TRBJ2-2, with D perhaps given as TRBD1 or TRBD2 (5 bases each). Germline CDR1 SGHTA, CDR2 FQGNSA. Trimming cost V 1 base and J 6 bases, with 12 bases left between them. CDR3 size: 15 residues. The CDR3 DNA reads as TGTGCCAGCAGCTTAGTGGGTCGGGGACCCGGGGAGCTGTTTTTT. This codes for CASSLVGRGPGELFF.

This clonotype was detected a few times. The chain links TRBV28 to TRBJ1-1, with 7 bases identical to TRBD1. The junction had 8 bases not matched to a gene; V was cut back by 6 bases and J by 1 base. CDR1 and CDR2 (germline): MDHEN, SYDVKM. This CDR3 is built from 15 residues. The DNA of the CDR3 is TGTGCCAGCAGGGAACAGGGGTCCGGGAACACTGAAGCTTTCTTT. Protein sequence: CASREQGSGNTEAFF.

The chain recombines TRBV11-2 with TRBJ2-3, with D perhaps TRBD1 (6 bases). Trimming pared 5 bases from V and 4 bases from J, leaving 16 bases between. The germline gives CDR1 SGHAT, CDR2 FQNNGV. The CDR3 is made up of 15 amino acids. CDR3 in amino acids: CASSARLPGADTQYF. DNA of the CDR3: TGTGCCAGCAGCGCGAGACTCCCAGGGGCAGATACGCAGTATTTT.

The CDR3 loop is CASSSTSGGVGEQFF. CDR3 bases: TGTGCCAGCAGTTCTACTAGCGGGGGGGTCGGAGAGCAGTTCTTC. The genes are TRBV3-1 and TRBJ2-1; 13 nucleotides agree with TRBD2. With V trimmed by 6 bases and J by 10 bases, 9 bases remained unmatched. Looked up from germline, CDR1 is LGHDT and CDR2 is YNNKEL (reference sequence). This CDR3 is 15 amino acids long.

The sample holds many counts of this clonotype. V and J are TRBV11-3 and TRBJ2-1; TRBD2 matches 11 bases. The V gene end was trimmed by 1 base and the J gene end by 6 bases; junction bases not matched to a gene: 2. From germline, CDR1 is SGHNT and CDR2 YENEEA. The CDR3 is 15 amino acids. CDR3 residues: CASSLVSGGANEQFF. The CDR3 DNA follows: TGTGCCAGCAGCTTAGTTAGCGGGGGGGCCAATGAGCAGTTCTTC.

Worth noting for this clonotype: This likely comes from a read error, as the CDR3 has no conserved phenylalanine or tryptophan at its end. The CDR3 region has the DNA TGCGCCAGCAGTCAACGGACTGATCAGCCCCAGCATTCT. It is translated as CASSQRTDQPQHS. V gene TRBV23-1 combines with J gene TRBJ1-5; unclear D gene. TRBV23-1 is placed among ORFs of uncertain function. Deletions cut 2 bases from V and 5 bases from J, with 7 bases between. The CDR3 is 13 amino acids.

This clonotype appeared many times. The chain couples TRBV6-2 or TRBV6-3 to TRBJ2-7; D unclear. The CDR3 is made up of 14 amino acids. Between the trimmed V and J ends, which lost 1 base and 2 bases, there was a span of 9 bases. Germline CDR1 is MNHEY and CDR2 is SVGEGT. CDR3 DNA sequence: TGTGCCAGCAGTTACTTCGGGCAGACCTACGAGCAGTACTTC. Protein sequence: CASSYFGQTYEQYF.

This clonotype has a count of ten or more. V is TRBV6-5 and J is TRBJ1-5, with 8 bases matching TRBD1. V dropped 2 bases and J dropped 3; count of bases not matched to a gene: 3. The CDR3 consists of 15 residues. Germline assignment: CDR1 MNHEY and CDR2 SVGAGI. CDR3 DNA sequence: TGTGCCAGCAGTTACGGCAGGGGGCCCAATCAGCCCCAGCATTTT. Encoded protein: CASSYGRGPNQPQHF.

The sample holds many counts of this clonotype. The genes are TRBV10-3 and TRBJ2-1; D gene unclear. V was pared by 4 bases and J by 2 bases, with 9 bases between. CDR1 is ENHRY and CDR2 is SYGVKD in the germline V gene. The CDR3 is 14 amino acids. The CDR3: CAISATEPYNEQFF. The CDR3, as DNA: TGTGCCATCAGTGCCACGGAGCCCTACAATGAGCAGTTCTTC.

This clonotype was seen repeatedly, ten times or more. The gene calls are TRBV28 and TRBJ2-3; 13 bases agree with TRBD2. The CDR3 is 19 amino acids. V gave up 6 bases and J gave up 9 bases; unmatched junction bases: 21. The germline V gene encodes CDR1 MDHEN and CDR2 SYDVKM. The CDR3 DNA follows: TGTGCCAGCAGCGCGGGACTCGTACTAGCGGGGGGGCGTCCGACCACGCAGTATTTT. This encodes CASSAGLVLAGGRPTTQYF.

The sample holds many counts of this clonotype. V and J are TRBV13 and TRBJ1-4, with D perhaps TRBD1 (5 bases). The CDR3 is 13 residues long. Germline V gene lookup returns CDR1 PRHDT and CDR2 FYEKMQ (reference sequence). V was shortened by 2 bases and J by 8 bases, with 9 bases between the two germline ends. For the CDR3, the DNA is TGTGCCAGCAGCTTAAGGGGCGACGAAAAACTGTTTTTT. The encoded protein is CASSLRGDEKLFF.

This clonotype was found many times. This rearrangement joins TRBV7-2 to TRBJ1-5, with no clear D. This CDR3 contains 15 residues. Looked up from germline, CDR1 is SGHTA and CDR2 is FQGNSA. V was pared by 1 base and J by 0 bases, with 7 bases between. CDR3 region: CASSLGLPSNQPQHF. DNA for the CDR3: TGTGCCAGCAGCTTAGGTCTCCCTAGCAATCAGCCCCAGCATTTT. Complete variable domain (other parts from reference TRBV7-2 and TRBJ1-5): GAGVSQSPSNKVTEKGKDVELRCDPISGHTALYWYRQSLGQGLEFLIYFQGNSAPDKSGLPSDRFSAERTGGSVSTLTIQRTQQEDSAVYLCASSLGLPSNQPQHFGDGTRLSIL.

This clonotype was detected a few times. J is TRBJ1-1 and V is TRBV4-3, with D perhaps TRBD1 (5 bases). The V gene's germline CDR1 is LGHNA and CDR2 YSLEER. Trimming left V 8 bases short and J 1 base short, with 20 bases between. The CDR3 has 16 amino acids. The CDR3 region is CASSLTILGENTEAFF. The CDR3 region has the DNA TGCGCCAGCTCCCTGACTATATTGGGGGAGAACACTGAAGCTTTCTTT.

As concerns this clonotype: A much more abundant neighbour one base away suggests this may be a read error. The chain links TRBV5-4 to TRBJ2-1, with D perhaps given as TRBD1 or TRBD2 (5 bases each). V dropped 7 bases and J dropped 10 bases, with 12 bases sitting between them. CDR1 is SGHNT and CDR2 is YYREEE in the germline V gene (reference sequence). CDR3 length equals 11 residues. The CDR3 sequence is CASATGQEQFF. In DNA form, the CDR3 reads TGTGCCAGCGCGACGGGGCAGGAGCAGTTCTTC.

This clonotype has a count of ten or more. The chain uses TRBV5-4 and TRBJ1-2; no reliable D call. This CDR3 has 13 amino acids. The germline V gene encodes CDR1 SGHNT and CDR2 YYREEE (reference sequence). The V gene lost 4 bases and the J gene lost 8 bases, with 15 bases spanning the gap. DNA for the CDR3: TGTGCCAGCAGCGGCCGCGAGGGCCAGGGCTACACCTTC. Protein: CASSGREGQGYTF.

This clonotype was observed many times. The chain couples TRBV6-5 to TRBJ2-7, with TRBD1 matching over 8 bases. This CDR3 has 16 residues. In germline, CDR1 is MNHEY, CDR2 SVGAGI. V was pared by 0 bases and J by 3 bases, with 7 bases of the junction left unmatched. This CDR3 is CASSYSAPGGRYEQYF. CDR3 DNA sequence: TGTGCCAGCAGTTACTCGGCGCCAGGGGGCCGCTACGAGCAGTACTTC.

This clonotype was seen repeatedly, ten times or more. The chain combines TRBV29-1 with TRBJ1-1; no firm D call. This CDR3 spans 11 amino acids. V was cut by 5 bases and J by 1 base, with 5 bases left in between. CDR1 is SQVTM and CDR2 is ANQGSEA in the germline V gene. In DNA, the CDR3 is TGCAGCGTTTGGGCGAACACTGAAGCTTTCTTT. Protein sequence: CSVWANTEAFF.

This clonotype was observed a few times. The V call is TRBV27, the J call TRBJ2-3, with 9 nucleotides matching TRBD2. The CDR3 is 15 amino acids. The germline gives CDR1 MNHEY, CDR2 SMNVEV (reference sequence). Germline trimming cut 6 bases from V and 5 bases from J; bases unmatched to any gene: 9. CDR3 amino acids: CASSTPRGGEDTQYF. CDR3 sequence (DNA): TGTGCCAGCAGCACTCCGCGGGGGGGGGAAGATACGCAGTATTTT.

There are a few counts of this clonotype. The chain couples TRBV5-4 to TRBJ1-4, with a tentative D call TRBD1 (6 bases). The CDR3 length is 13 residues. Trimming shortened V by 2 bases and J by 8 bases, and 10 bases separated the two germline ends. CDR1 is SGHNT, CDR2 YYREEE, per germline (reference sequence). As DNA, the CDR3 is TGTGCCAGCAGCTTTGGACAGCGGGAAAAACTGTTTTTT. Translated: CASSFGQREKLFF.

The sample holds a few counts of this clonotype. Here the CDR3 reads CASSVDGGNTEAFF. CDR3 nucleotides: TGTGCCAGCAGCGTAGACGGGGGGAACACTGAAGCTTTCTTT. The gene calls are TRBV9 and TRBJ1-1; tentatively, D is TRBD1 (5 bases). V was shortened by 0 bases and J by 1 base, with 7 bases between the two germline ends. This CDR3 spans 14 amino acids. From germline, CDR1 is SGDLS and CDR2 YYNGEE.

This clonotype was picked up many times. The rearrangement uses TRBV3-1 and TRBJ1-6; D not resolved. This CDR3 region has 13 residues. Trimming removed 0 bases from V and 14 bases from J, with 11 bases in between. In germline, CDR1 is LGHDT, CDR2 YNNKEL (reference sequence). The chain's CDR3 is CASSQDPSLALHF. CDR3 nucleotides: TGTGCCAGCAGCCAAGATCCGTCTCTGGCCCTCCACTTT. The whole variable domain, filled in from reference TRBV3-1 and TRBJ1-6, reads DTAVSQTPKYLVTQMGNDKSIKCEQNLGHDTMYWYKQDSKKFLKIMFSYNNKELIINETVPNRFSPKSPDKAHLNLHINSLELGDSAVYFCASSQDPSLALHFGNGTRLTVT.